The 17 T cell receptor beta chains listed next were all sequenced from one sample in a study of T cell repertoires in cytomegalovirus infection. TCRdb reanalysed the reads using MiXCR and keeps one entry per CDR3 protein. The data show some 500,000 distinct CDR3 sequences, roughly a third seen once. These TCRs' antigens remain unknown. The sample in question was cultured PBMCs, obtained from culture after CMV antigen stimulation. The receptors stem from a human donor in good health (CMV status not recorded). Some clones in this sample may be carry-over from other donors' samples.

This clonotype was seen a single time. J is TRBJ2-1 and V is TRBV5-1; TRBD1 aligns across 7 bases. V was pared by 4 bases and J by 6 bases, with 7 bases of the junction left unmatched. This CDR3 comprises 14 residues. Germline CDR1 reads SGHRS; CDR2 reads YFSETQ. The CDR3 reads CASSGLGQSNEQFF. The CDR3 DNA sequence: TGCGCCAGCAGCGGTCTGGGACAGAGCAATGAGCAGTTCTTC.

This chain uses TRBV4-1 with TRBJ1-2; D is ambiguous. The V gene lost 1 base and the J gene lost 4 bases, with 13 bases spanning the gap. The CDR3 runs to 15 residues. The germline V gene has CDR1 MGHRA and CDR2 YSYEKL. The CDR3 is CASSQGGSSVYGYTF. The CDR3 DNA is TGCGCCAGCAGCCAAGGTGGCAGTAGCGTCTATGGCTACACCTTC.

This clonotype was seen ten or more times. This chain connects TRBV19 to TRBJ1-5; D unresolved. V lost 3 bases and J 0 bases, leaving 15 bases between the germline ends. Germline CDR1 LNHDA, CDR2 SQIVND (reference sequence). The CDR3 contains 17 residues. The CDR3 bases are TGTGCCAGTAGTATTGACCTCCGGGCATATAGCAATCAGCCCCAGCATTTT. It translates to CASSIDLRAYSNQPQHF. The full variable domain, its missing parts supplied by reference TRBV19 and TRBJ1-5, is DGGITQSPKYLFRKEGQNVTLSCEQNLNHDAMYWYRQDPGQGLRLIYYSQIVNDFQKGDIAEGYSVSREKKESFPLTVTSAQKNPTAFYLCASSIDLRAYSNQPQHFGDGTRLSIL.

This clonotype was recorded a few times. The gene calls are TRBV5-1 and TRBJ2-1; D is perhaps TRBD2 (6 bases). The CDR3 is 16 amino acids. The V gene lost 4 bases and the J gene lost 3 bases, with 17 bases spanning the gap. Germline V lookup: CDR1 SGHRS, CDR2 YFSETQ. CDR3 sequence: CASSPPGREFYNEQFF. In nucleotides, the CDR3 is TGCGCCAGCAGCCCCCCGGGTCGGGAGTTCTACAATGAGCAGTTCTTC.

CDR3 sequence reads: CASRQSSYNSPLHF. CDR3 bases: TGTGCCAGCCGTCAGAGCTCCTATAATTCACCCCTCCACTTT. The chain couples TRBV4-2 to TRBJ1-6; D gene uncertain. Per germline, CDR1 LGHNA and CDR2 YNFKEQ. Trimming took off 8 bases at V and 0 bases at J, with 8 bases between the two ends. This CDR3 has 14 residues.

This clonotype occurred a few times. The chain employs TRBV28 and TRBJ2-7, with a tentative D call TRBD1 (6 bases). Germline V CDR1 and CDR2: MDHEN, SYDVKM. The V and J ends lost 5 bases and 2 bases respectively, with 13 bases between them. The CDR3 covers 14 residues. The CDR3 DNA is TGTGCCAGCAGTCCGGGACACATACCCTACGAGCAGTACTTC. Residues: CASSPGHIPYEQYF.

This clonotype was picked up a small number of times. The chain has TRBV7-2 and TRBJ2-3, with a possible D match to TRBD2 (5 bases). Germline V CDR1 and CDR2: SGHTA, FQGNSA. CDR3 size: 15 residues. V lost 1 base and J 9 bases, leaving 17 bases between the germline ends. In DNA, the CDR3 is TGTGCCAGCAGCTTAGAAATGGCCGGCGGGCAAACGCAGTATTTT. Encoded protein: CASSLEMAGGQTQYF.

This chain links TRBV2 with TRBJ2-7; the D gene is possibly TRBD2 (6 bases). Germline values: CDR1 SNHLY, CDR2 FYNNEI. Trimming stripped 5 bases from V and 6 bases from J, with 14 bases between. The CDR3 extends over 13 amino acids. The DNA of the CDR3 is TGTGCCAGCAGTCCCCGGGGGTCCGGCGAGCAGTACGTC. Amino acid sequence: CASSPRGSGEQYV.

The chain couples TRBV27 to TRBJ2-5; weak D call: TRBD1 (6 bases). The CDR3 runs 15 residues. Per germline, CDR1 MNHEY and CDR2 SMNVEV (reference sequence). Trimming shortened V by 5 bases and J by 2 bases, and 15 bases separated the two germline ends. CDR3 loop: CASSRSGQHQETQYF. CDR3 DNA: TGTGCCAGCAGTCGCTCGGGACAACATCAAGAGACCCAGTACTTC.

The chain carries TRBV20-1 and TRBJ1-5; TRBD1 matches 9 bases. CDR1 is DFQATT, CDR2 SNEGSKA, per germline (reference sequence). The CDR3 is 16 amino acids. Trimming took 6 bases from V and 4 from J; bases not matched to a gene: 13. As DNA, the CDR3 is TGCAGTGCCAGGGATATACAGGGGGCGCAAAATCAGCCCCAGCATTTT. This codes for CSARDIQGAQNQPQHF.

A single count supports this clonotype. The rearrangement links TRBV5-4 to TRBJ2-1; D gene uncertain. Germline V gene lookup returns CDR1 SGHNT and CDR2 YYREEE (reference sequence). Between the trimmed V and J ends, which lost 2 bases and 8 bases, there was a span of 14 bases. This CDR3 region has 14 residues. CDR3 DNA: TGTGCCAGCAGCTTCACACGGATGAGCGATGAGCAGTTCTTC. It encodes CASSFTRMSDEQFF.

This clonotype occurred a few times. The V gene is TRBV29-1, the J gene TRBJ1-2; D gene uncertain. The CDR3 has 12 residues. Germline values: CDR1 SQVTM, CDR2 ANQGSEA. Trimming took off 5 bases at V and 3 bases at J, with 10 bases between the two ends. Here the CDR3 DNA reads TGCAGCGTTAACAGTCCCGACTATGGCTACACCTTC. The encoded protein is CSVNSPDYGYTF.

This rearrangement joins TRBV7-3 to TRBJ2-2; 8 bases line up with TRBD2. The junction had 6 bases not matched to a gene; V was cut back by 5 bases and J by 7 bases. Germline lookup yields CDR1 SGHTA and CDR2 FQGTGA. The CDR3 is 14 residues long. CDR3 coding DNA: TGTGCCAGCAGCCCCCCGGGACTAGGCGGGGAGCTGTTTTTT. Protein sequence: CASSPPGLGGELFF.

This clonotype was counted at least ten times. The gene calls are TRBV7-2 and TRBJ2-5, with D possibly matching TRBD1 (5 bases). Germline CDR1 SGHTA, CDR2 FQGNSA. Deletions cut 1 base from V and 5 bases from J, with 11 bases between. This CDR3 has 14 residues. The chain's CDR3 is CASSLGQGFETQYF. CDR3 in DNA: TGTGCCAGCAGCTTAGGGCAGGGATTTGAGACCCAGTACTTC.

This clonotype was counted many times. For the CDR3, the DNA is TGTGCCAGCAGCATTAGCGGGAGGTCACGGGGCATTCAGTACTTC. It yields the protein CASSISGRSRGIQYF. The V gene is TRBV7-2, the J gene TRBJ2-4; 10 nucleotides match TRBD2. CDR1 and CDR2 (germline): SGHTA, FQGNSA. This CDR3 has 15 amino acids. The ends lost 5 bases at V and 9 bases at J; junction bases unmatched: 10.

V gene TRBV7-9 combines with J gene TRBJ1-5; D call uncertain. CDR3 length: 15 residues. Deletions cut 5 bases from V and 5 bases from J, with 16 bases between. Germline values: CDR1 SEHNR, CDR2 FQNEAQ (reference sequence). CDR3 sequence: CASSTSGKRDQPQHF. The CDR3 DNA follows: TGTGCCAGCAGCACCTCCGGGAAGAGGGATCAGCCCCAGCATTTT.

The chain uses TRBV20-1 and TRBJ2-1, with D unresolved. Germline V CDR1 and CDR2: DFQATT, SNEGSKA (reference sequence). The CDR3 totals 12 residues. V dropped 8 bases and J dropped 0 bases, with 8 bases sitting between them. The CDR3 protein is CSCPSSYNEQFF. The CDR3 DNA reads as TGCAGTTGCCCCAGCTCCTACAATGAGCAGTTCTTC.